The next 32 T cell receptor beta chains were all read from a single sample in a study of OX40 agonist ivuxolimab in advanced cancers. Profiling relied on immunoSEQ multiplex PCR, and the TCRdb table lists in-frame clones only, not all of them. There are about 33,000 clones in the sample; 74% occur only once, and under 15% lies in the top ten. The source was CD4+ or CD8+ T cells sorted from blood, collected in a trial of the OX40 agonist ivuxolimab. These receptors originate from an adult with an advanced solid tumor such as melanoma, head and neck, liver or kidney cancer.

The chain uses TRBV5-1 and TRBJ2-7; 10 bases line up with TRBD1. The germline V gene has CDR1 SGHRS and CDR2 YFSETQ. The J segment lost 2 bases and the V segment lost 4 bases, leaving 6 bases of the junction unmatched. This CDR3 comprises 15 residues. CDR3 in DNA: TGCGCCAGCAGCCCTAGACAGGGGGCCGCCTACGAGCAGTACTTC. Translating it yields CASSPRQGAAYEQYF.

The CDR3 DNA follows: TGTGCCAGCAGCTTATTCTGGACAGTTAACAATGAGCAGTTCTTC. Protein sequence: CASSLFWTVNNEQFF. V and J are TRBV7-2 and TRBJ2-1; a weak D match, TRBD1 (6 bases). The V gene lost 2 bases and the J gene lost 5 bases, with 13 bases spanning the gap. Germline V gives CDR1 SGHTA, CDR2 FQGNSA. This CDR3 region has 15 residues.

The chain joins TRBV5-4 to TRBJ2-4, with TRBD2 identical over 11 bases. This CDR3 is 18 amino acids long. After removal of 0 bases from V and 0 bases from J, the junction contained 5 bases not matched to a gene. Germline CDR1 reads SGHNT; CDR2 reads YYREEE (reference sequence). CDR3 residues: CASSLALAGGIAKNIQYF. In DNA, the CDR3 is TGTGCCAGCAGCTTGGCCCTAGCGGGGGGAATAGCCAAAAACATTCAGTACTTC.

In its sample, this clone was seen a few times. Additional DNA sequences in this sample encode the identical CDR3. The V call is TRBV5-1, the J call TRBJ2-5; the match to TRBD1 covers 7 bases. This CDR3 is 13 amino acids long. V was pared by 4 bases and J by 4 bases, with 4 bases of the junction left unmatched. Germline values: CDR1 SGHRS, CDR2 YFSETQ. The CDR3, as DNA: TGCGCCAGCAGCCTTCGGGACAGAGAGACCCAGTACTTC. Protein product: CASSLRDRETQYF.

This clone has a single count. This sequence joins TRBV28 and TRBJ1-2, with D perhaps TRBD1 (5 bases). Trimming shortened V by 2 bases and J by 5 bases, and 18 bases separated the two germline ends. The CDR3 contains 16 residues. Germline values: CDR1 MDHEN, CDR2 SYDVKM. CDR3 DNA: TGTGCCAGCAGTTTACGGGGCCTACCCCTTCGGTATGGCTACACCTTC. Protein: CASSLRGLPLRYGYTF.

The V and J genes are TRBV6-5 and TRBJ1-1, with D uncertain. This CDR3 has 11 residues. V lost 5 bases and J lost 3, with 4 bases in between. Germline CDR1 reads MNHEY; CDR2 reads SVGAGI. CDR3 nucleotide sequence: TGTGCCAGCAGTAGGGACACTGAAGCTTTCTTT. This translates into CASSRDTEAFF.

Only a few counts were recorded for this clone. The genes are TRBV10-3 and TRBJ1-1; no reliable D call. The CDR3 is 13 residues long. The germline gives CDR1 ENHRY, CDR2 SYGVKD. V was shortened by 3 bases and J by 2 bases, with 7 bases between the two germline ends. The CDR3 loop reads CAISDESNTEAFF. In nucleotides, the CDR3 is TGTGCCATCAGTGATGAGAGTAACACTGAAGCTTTCTTT.

The chain joins TRBV9 to TRBJ1-2; 7 positions match TRBD1. The CDR3 spans 16 residues. CDR1 and CDR2 from the germline V gene are SGDLS and YYNGEE. Germline trimming cut 4 bases from V and 6 bases from J; bases unmatched to any gene: 15. The CDR3 region is CASSTLLKQGRNGYTF. The CDR3 nucleotides are TGTGCCAGCAGCACCCTGTTAAAACAGGGGCGAAATGGCTACACCTTC.

The J gene is TRBJ2-1, the V gene TRBV7-2, with 9 bases matching TRBD2. This CDR3 is built from 14 residues. The junction had 6 bases not matched to a gene; V was cut back by 3 bases and J by 9 bases. CDR1 and CDR2 (germline): SGHTA, FQGNSA. CDR3 loop: CASSFGLARSEQFF. The CDR3 bases are TGTGCCAGCAGCTTCGGACTAGCGAGGAGTGAGCAGTTCTTC.

The CDR3 coding sequence is TGTGCCAGCAGCCCCGGGACTAGCGGGGGGGCGTACCAAGAGACCCAGTACTTC. Translation: CASSPGTSGGAYQETQYF. V usage is TRBV7-9 and J usage is TRBJ2-5; TRBD2 agrees at 16 bases. The CDR3 spans 18 residues. V gave up 5 bases and J gave up 0 bases; unmatched junction bases: 6. The germline V gene has CDR1 SEHNR and CDR2 FQNEAQ (reference sequence).

The V gene is TRBV29-1, the J gene TRBJ1-1; D may be TRBD1 (5 bases). The CDR3 spans 16 residues. V dropped 5 bases and J dropped 2 bases, with 21 bases sitting between them. The germline gives CDR1 SQVTM, CDR2 ANQGSEA. CDR3 in amino acids: CSVQSLDIRTNTEAFF. CDR3 sequence (DNA): TGCAGCGTTCAAAGTCTTGACATAAGGACAAACACTGAAGCTTTCTTT.

The chain recombines TRBV20-1 with TRBJ2-7; D is unclear. The germline V gene encodes CDR1 DFQATT and CDR2 SNEGSKA (reference sequence). The germline V and J ends were trimmed by 3 bases and 4 bases, with 7 bases remaining between them. The CDR3 extends over 11 amino acids. In DNA, the CDR3 is TGCAGTGCTAGCTCTGGGTACGAGCAGTACGTC. Protein: CSASSGYEQYV.

J is TRBJ2-1 and V is TRBV29-1; D may be TRBD1 (7 bases). Per the germline V gene, CDR1 is SQVTM and CDR2 is ANQGSEA. The CDR3 has 15 residues. V lost 4 bases to trimming and J lost 2 bases, with 15 bases between them. CDR3 residues: CSVGAGQGAYNEQFF. CDR3 sequence (DNA): TGCAGCGTTGGGGCGGGGCAGGGGGCCTACAATGAGCAGTTCTTC.

The chain is built from TRBV5-4 and TRBJ1-3, with D possibly TRBD1 on 6 matching bases. The CDR3 runs to 19 residues. Trimming removed 1 base at V and 4 bases at J, with 24 bases between. Germline CDR1 and CDR2: SGHNT and YYREEE (reference sequence). CDR3 coding DNA: TGTGCCAGCAGCTTGTACGGCGGTCTAAGACAGGCGGGGGGAAACACCATATATTTT. Protein product: CASSLYGGLRQAGGNTIYF. Combining the CDR3 with reference TRBV5-4 and TRBJ1-3 gives the whole variable domain ETGVTQSPTHLIKTRGQQVTLRCSSQSGHNTVSWYQQALGQGPQFIFQYYREEENGRGNFPPRFSGLQFPNYSSELNVNALELDDSALYLCASSLYGGLRQAGGNTIYFGEGSWLTVV.

This clone is termed medium-sized (0.01 to 0.1%). The genes are TRBV5-1 and TRBJ2-7; D gene uncertain. Trimming removed 2 bases from V and 0 bases from J, with 9 bases in between. Germline loops: CDR1 SGHRS, CDR2 YFSETQ. The CDR3 consists of 14 residues. CDR3 sequence: CASSFTETSYEQYF. In nucleotides, the CDR3 is TGCGCCAGCAGCTTCACAGAAACCTCCTACGAGCAGTACTTC.

The chain couples TRBV28 to TRBJ2-7; 11 positions agree with TRBD1. Unmatched junction bases numbered 11, after V lost 2 bases and J lost 5 bases. CDR3 length: 17 residues. Germline CDR1 reads MDHEN; CDR2 reads SYDVKM. The CDR3: CASSLVSGTGGRNEQYF. DNA of the CDR3: TGTGCCAGCAGTTTAGTCTCCGGGACAGGGGGTAGGAACGAGCAGTACTTC.

The chain joins TRBV14 to TRBJ1-3; D remains ambiguous. Germline CDR1 reads SGHDN; CDR2 reads FVKESK. Trimming took off 8 bases at V and 0 bases at J, with 8 bases between the two ends. The CDR3 covers 13 residues. CDR3 bases: TGTGCCAGCGGCAGGAGCTCTGGAAACACCATATATTTT. Protein sequence: CASGRSSGNTIYF.

J is TRBJ2-7 and V is TRBV25-1; D is uncertain. The CDR3 totals 14 residues. CDR1 is MGHDK and CDR2 is SYGVNS in the germline V gene. The germline V and J ends were trimmed by 6 bases and 2 bases, with 14 bases remaining between them. The CDR3 DNA sequence: TGTGCCAGCAGCCACTGGGGTCAGCCCTACGAGCAGTACTTC. Residues: CASSHWGQPYEQYF.

This clone appeared once. The rearrangement links TRBV5-1 to TRBJ1-2, with TRBD1 identical over 8 bases. Losses at the gene ends were 0 bases for V and 8 bases for J; bases not matched to a gene: 6. Germline-derived CDR1 and CDR2 are SGHRS and YFSETQ. The CDR3 totals 14 residues. The CDR3, as DNA: TGCGCCAGCAGCTTGGATCAGGGGGCTGAAGGCTACACCTTC. It codes for CASSLDQGAEGYTF.

The chain employs TRBV7-9 and TRBJ2-7; D possibly corresponds to TRBD1 (5 bases). Looked up from germline, CDR1 is SEHNR and CDR2 is FQNEAQ (reference sequence). Trimming took 2 bases from V and 6 from J, leaving 20 bases between them. The CDR3 runs to 16 residues. Here the CDR3 reads CASSLSVPRGTAEQYF. CDR3 nucleotides: TGTGCCAGCAGCTTATCGGTCCCAAGGGGTACAGCCGAGCAGTACTTC.

This chain links TRBV7-9 with TRBJ2-6; D perhaps matches TRBD1 (5 bases). Between the trimmed V and J ends, which lost 6 bases and 0 bases, there was a span of 18 bases. This CDR3 has 18 residues. From germline, CDR1 is SEHNR and CDR2 FQNEAQ (reference sequence). Here the CDR3 reads CASRPPIRALSGANVLTF. CDR3 coding DNA: TGTGCCAGCAGGCCGCCGATCAGGGCCCTCTCTGGGGCCAACGTCCTGACTTTC.

The chain carries TRBV25-1 and TRBJ1-2; 7 bases match TRBD1. The junction had 0 bases not matched to a gene; V was cut back by 4 bases and J by 4 bases. The CDR3 covers 12 residues. The germline V gene encodes CDR1 MGHDK and CDR2 SYGVNS. The CDR3 DNA follows: TGTGCCAGCAGTGGGGACAGCTATGGCTACACCTTC. Amino acids: CASSGDSYGYTF.

In its sample, this clone was seen a few times. V gene TRBV12-5 combines with J gene TRBJ1-5; TRBD1 matches at 8 bases. Losses at the gene ends were 1 base for V and 9 bases for J; bases not matched to a gene: 5. The CDR3 is 14 residues long. Looked up from germline, CDR1 is LGHNT and CDR2 is FRNRAP. CDR3 DNA sequence: TGTGCTAGTGGTTTGGGGGGACAGGTTTCGCCCCAGCATTTT. Its translation is CASGLGGQVSPQHF.

This clone is a singleton in its sample. CDR3 sequence reads: CASGGQGTYEQYF. CDR3 sequence (DNA): TGTGCCAGCGGCGGCCAGGGGACCTACGAGCAGTACTTC. V is TRBV28 and J is TRBJ2-7; TRBD1 might be the D (6 bases). The V end was cut by 8 bases, the J end by 2 bases, with 13 bases between. CDR1 is MDHEN, CDR2 SYDVKM, per germline. This CDR3 contains 13 residues.

The V call is TRBV6-1, the J call TRBJ2-5; 15 bases are shared with TRBD2. From germline, CDR1 is MNHNS and CDR2 SASEGT. CDR3 length equals 15 residues. Here the CDR3 DNA reads TGTTCCTACGGGACTAGCGGGGGGTCGAGGGAGACCCAGTACTTC. Translating gives CSYGTSGGSRETQYF.

This sequence joins TRBV6-1 and TRBJ1-2; no definite D call. This CDR3 is 11 amino acids long. With 4 bases removed from V and 8 bases from J, the gap between germline ends came to 8 bases. Germline V CDR1 and CDR2: MNHNS, SASEGT. The CDR3 DNA sequence: TGTGCCAGCAGTGCCCAGGTGGGCTACACCTTC. It codes for CASSAQVGYTF.

The chain recombines TRBV5-6 with TRBJ2-3; 7 positions match TRBD2. The CDR3 runs 14 residues. V trimming: 0 bases; J trimming: 5 bases; junction bases outside the gene matches: 3. Germline V CDR1 and CDR2: SGHDT, YYEEEE. The CDR3 DNA reads TGTGCCAGCAGCTTGGTGGGGGGGGGAGATACGCAGTATTTT. Amino acid sequence: CASSLVGGGDTQYF.

The chain couples TRBV19 to TRBJ2-2, with D unclear. CDR1 is LNHDA, CDR2 SQIVND, per germline (reference sequence). The CDR3 loop spans 14 amino acids. Trimming shortened V by 7 bases and J by 1 base, and 10 bases separated the two germline ends. The chain's CDR3 is CASTLRENTGELFF. For the CDR3, the DNA is TGTGCCAGTACTTTGAGAGAGAACACCGGGGAGCTGTTTTTT.

The rearrangement uses TRBV5-1 and TRBJ2-3; D gene unclear. Germline V CDR1 and CDR2: SGHRS, YFSETQ. The CDR3 sequence is 13 residues long. V lost 1 base to trimming and J lost 3 bases, with 6 bases between them. CDR3 sequence (DNA): TGCGCCAGCAGCTTGTTTGAGACAGATACGCAGTATTTT. It specifies CASSLFETDTQYF.

This clone was seen a few times. The chain carries TRBV7-9 and TRBJ1-1; weak D call: TRBD1 (6 bases). Between the trimmed V and J ends, which lost 1 base and 4 bases, there was a span of 13 bases. The CDR3 consists of 15 residues. CDR1 is SEHNR and CDR2 is FQNEAQ in the germline V gene (reference sequence). DNA of the CDR3: TGTGCCAGCAGCTTAGTTGACAGGAGGTCCACTGAAGCTTTCTTT. Its translation: CASSLVDRRSTEAFF.

This clone was seen a handful of times. This chain joins TRBV5-1 and TRBJ2-1, with TRBD1 matching over 8 bases. The CDR3 is 14 amino acids. J was trimmed by 5 bases and V by 2 bases; bases with no gene match: 3. Per germline, CDR1 SGHRS and CDR2 YFSETQ. The CDR3 spells CASSFTGGNNEQFF. CDR3 bases: TGCGCCAGCAGCTTCACAGGGGGAAACAATGAGCAGTTCTTC.

The V call is TRBV5-6, the J call TRBJ1-1, with 7 bases fitting TRBD1. V was pared by 3 bases and J by 2 bases, with 4 bases of the junction left unmatched. This CDR3 contains 14 residues. Germline lookup yields CDR1 SGHDT and CDR2 YYEEEE. For the CDR3, the DNA is TGTGCCAGCAGCTCCGGGACAGCCAACACTGAAGCTTTCTTT. Residues: CASSSGTANTEAFF.